This T cell receptor (beta chain) was identified in a study of long-term antiretroviral therapy in people with HIV (dated by TCRdb to 2021 to 2024). In the study overall: The earliest samples were collected approximately a decade before the 2015 WHO recommendation for immediate ART, a period when ART was typically delayed until CD4 counts fell. No cross-contamination during QIAcube processing was seen in test extractions of a monoclonal T-cell line run alongside 33 polyclonal samples. Of the 30 participants with HIV, ten to eleven were female. Whether ART initiation and durable HIV suppression were associated with changes in peripheral blood TRB repertoire composition and diversity was tested in a retrospective serial study. From some 33 adults with confirmed HIV infection, the cohort provided roughly 200 cryopreserved PBMC samples, gathered serially across a mean of about six years (range 1-12). General findings and caveats noted by the study authors: Starting ART was linked to a significant rise in TRB diversity, yet even with long-term ART the diversity remained significantly lower than in transplant donor controls. Samples dated from about 2004 to 2017, and the ART regimens used may be less effective than current ones. Since PBMC availability was limited, sequencing covered only the TCR beta chain, with no alpha chain pairing. Unsorted PBMC were profiled instead of sorted CD4+ and CD8+ T cells because pre-ART samples had limited cell numbers. Inferences about post-ART repertoire changes were limited because no data were available on ART adherence, viral resistance or therapy changes. Compared with controls, HIV repertoires had narrower CDR3 length ranges, and the network structure pointed to an antigen-experienced repertoire that shifted only slightly toward naive after ART. At every time point, the repertoire was dominated by expanded TRB clones first identified before ART initiation, although this dominance fluctuated and, in many PLHIV, declined after ART.

Notes on this clone: Its binding antigen is unknown. No clone much larger than this one lies a single base away; base qualities are absent.

To be included, a participant needed at least one PBMC sample from before ART initiation plus at least two post-ART samples. Treatment was received in the United States of America by all participants with HIV. Before DNA extraction, cryopreserved samples of 1-10 million PBMC were thawed and washed. At the time of the earliest PBMC sample, participants with HIV were aged between about 23 and 55 years. PBMC samples were contributed by each participant from 1-4 timepoints before ART initiation and 2-8 timepoints after ART initiation, with a median of 7 samples. Serial HIV viral load, CD4+ T-cell count, ART history and demographic data were obtained for every participant. A Qiagen kit on a QIAcube was used to extract genomic DNA from unsorted PBMC, with samples processed in batches of 12. V sheds 0 bases and J sheds 10 bases, leaving 11 bases between their ends. Reading from cysteine to phenylalanine, the CDR3 counts 13 amino acids. Kept here is only the CDR3 DNA, which spans 39 bases and is read in frame from base 1. CDR1 and CDR2, per the germline V gene (reference sequence), are MNHEY and SMNVEV.

The immunoSEQ hsTCRB v3.0 assay was used at survey level resolution to sequence the TRB variable region. TRB sequencing targeted a depth of roughly 35,000-55,000 T-cell genomes per sample. TRB libraries were pooled and sequenced on an Illumina MiSeq using a v3 150-cycle kit. Turning to the authors' computational methods: Repertoire analysis was run in R within a reproducible Nextflow workflow that covered QC, data transformation and analysis. Custom analyses were implemented in LymphoSeq2, an R package for AIRR-Seq data exploration. A handful of samples that yielded fewer than 5000 total TRB sequences were excluded, so that about 200 HIV repertoires were analyzed. Among the roughly 190 retained HIV repertoires, 59 were collected before ART initiation and 120 to 130 after ART initiation. Repertoires were downsampled to 5000 TRB nucleotide sequences, with summary statistics averaged over 100 downsampling iterations. Only TRB sequences with CDR3 regions of at least seven amino acids were retained for analysis. Diversity was assessed using a clonality score derived from Shannon entropy and using the Gini coefficient. In the repertoire networks, any two of the top 5000 CDR3 amino acid sequences were connected whenever the two sequences differed by an edit distance of one. GLIPH2 predicted antigen specificity groups and MHC restriction for TRB CDR3 amino acid sequences. To flag known CMV, EBV, HIV or tissue antigen associations, CDR3 amino acid sequences were matched against VDJdb and McPAS-TCR. Pre-ART, post-ART and control groups were compared with Wilcoxon signed-rank tests and Holm-Bonferroni correction. TCRdb stores this immuneACCESS table with in-frame sequences only. Part of the clones is absent; in the studies checked, under half of the shortfall reflects unresolved V genes, and no reason is known for the rest. The DNA was the basis for D and trimming; V, J and clone size are from that table. The sample table contains some 16,000 clones; only one count was recorded for 70% to 90% of them. The biggest ten clones account for around 4.9% of the sample.

The clonotype originates from a middle-aged woman with HIV. The receptor chain draws on TRBV27 and TRBJ2-3, with a weak D call of TRBD2 (5 bases match). Sequenced here: unsorted PBMCs, sampled 0.5 years after starting antiretroviral therapy. The DNA is TGTGCCAGCAGTTTATCGAGCGGAATTGCGCAGTATTTT. Its coded protein is CASSLSSGIAQYF.